A single sample is the source of the 30 T cell receptor beta chains below, sequenced in a study of read filtering for tumor transcriptome and immune sequencing. This library used roughly 400 ng RNA and molecular barcoded adaptors spanning alpha/delta and beta/gamma chains. TCRdb reprocessed the reads with MiXCR, giving one entry per CDR3 protein. This sample has around 140,000 distinct CDR3 sequences, with 13% found just once. The sequencing sample was made of a population of CD138-negative cells sorted from bone marrow. Receptors were obtained from a donor aged 40 or older with multiple myeloma.

Many counts were recorded for this clonotype. The rearrangement uses TRBV20-1 and TRBJ2-3; 9 bases fit TRBD1. The CDR3 totals 13 residues. Germline CDR1 DFQATT, CDR2 SNEGSKA (reference sequence). The trim removed 6 bases at V and 2 bases at J, leaving 3 bases unmatched. In nucleotides, the CDR3 is TGCAGTGCCGGGACAGGGACCACAGATACGCAGTATTTT. It is translated as CSAGTGTTDTQYF.

The sample holds many counts of this clonotype. The rearrangement joins TRBV7-9 to TRBJ2-2; D perhaps matches TRBD2 (5 bases). The germline CDR1 and CDR2 sequences are SEHNR and FQNEAQ (reference sequence). The CDR3 runs 16 residues. Trimming took off 2 bases at V and 5 bases at J, with 15 bases between the two ends. The CDR3 loop is CASSLIDPSGTGELFF. CDR3 DNA sequence: TGTGCCAGCAGCTTAATAGACCCGTCGGGGACCGGGGAGCTGTTTTTT. Full variable domain (missing parts from reference TRBV7-9 and TRBJ2-2): DTGVSQNPRHKITKRGQNVTFRCDPISEHNRLYWYRQTLGQGPEFLTYFQNEAQLEKSRLLSDRFSAERPKGSFSTLEIQRTEQGDSAMYLCASSLIDPSGTGELFFGEGSRLTVL.

This clonotype has more than one count but fewer than ten. Being one base from a much bigger clone, this may be a read error. V gene TRBV12-3 or TRBV12-4 combines with J gene TRBJ1-1; unclear D gene. Trimming stripped 8 bases from V and 5 bases from J, with 15 bases between. The CDR3 is 13 residues long. The CDR3 DNA is TGTGCCAGCCTTAAGGTAGGGAGGACTGAAGCTTTCTTT. Protein product: CASLKVGRTEAFF.

This clonotype occurred a few times. This rearrangement joins TRBV12-3 or TRBV12-4 to TRBJ1-1; no clear D. The CDR3 sequence is 13 residues long. Trimming pared 6 bases from V and 1 base from J, leaving 9 bases between. CDR3 nucleotide sequence: TGTGCCAGCAGAAAGGAGACGAACACTGAAGCTTTCTTT. This codes for CASRKETNTEAFF.

This clonotype was counted many times. The rearrangement uses TRBV20-1 and TRBJ2-2, with 7 bases aligning to TRBD2. V dropped 0 bases and J dropped 5; count of bases not matched to a gene: 3. The CDR3 consists of 14 residues. Germline V CDR1 and CDR2: DFQATT, SNEGSKA (reference sequence). The CDR3 DNA reads TGCAGTGCTAGAGATGTGCGGGGGACCGGGGAGCTGTTTTTT. Translating it yields CSARDVRGTGELFF.

This clonotype was recorded at least ten times. This sequence joins TRBV27 and TRBJ1-5, with D maybe TRBD1 (5 bases). V lost 2 bases to trimming and J lost 7 bases, with 12 bases between them. This CDR3 comprises 14 residues. CDR1 and CDR2 from the germline V gene are MNHEY and SMNVEV (reference sequence). The DNA of the CDR3 is TGTGCCAGCAGTTTAATCTCAGGGAAACAGCCCCAGCATTTT. It codes for CASSLISGKQPQHF.

This clonotype occurred many times. The chain joins TRBV19 to TRBJ2-1, with TRBD2 matching over 9 bases. V shed 9 bases and J 2 bases; nucleotides not matched to a gene: 5. The CDR3 is made up of 14 amino acids. The germline CDR1 and CDR2 sequences are LNHDA and SQIVND (reference sequence). CDR3 amino acids: CASRAGGPYNEQFF. The CDR3 region has the DNA TGTGCCAGCCGAGCGGGAGGCCCCTACAATGAGCAGTTCTTC.

Ten or more counts support this clonotype. The chain has TRBV5-1 and TRBJ2-7, with no clear D. This CDR3 region has 13 residues. The V end was cut by 4 bases, the J end by 5 bases, with 13 bases between. Germline V gives CDR1 SGHRS, CDR2 YFSETQ. Here the CDR3 reads CASSRLDLDEQYF. In nucleotides, the CDR3 is TGCGCCAGCAGCCGCCTTGACCTGGACGAGCAGTACTTC.

As regards this clonotype: A read error may be the cause here, since a much bigger clone is one base away. The chain is built from TRBV10-2 and TRBJ1-4; maybe TRBD1 (5 bases). Per germline, CDR1 WSHSY and CDR2 SAAADI. The CDR3 has 15 residues. The CDR3 nucleotides read TGCGCCAGCAGAGAGTCTGGGGGAAGGAATGAAAAACTGTTTTTT. This gives the protein CASRESGGRNEKLFF.

This clonotype occurred a few times. One base away lies a much larger clone, so this may be a sequencing read error. The chain employs TRBV12-3 or TRBV12-4 and TRBJ1-2; D is uncertain. V lost 2 bases and J 5 bases, leaving 18 bases between the germline ends. CDR3 length: 16 amino acids. CDR3 protein: CASSLPGQSWTYGYTF. In nucleotides, the CDR3 is TGTGCCAGCAGTTTACCAGGTCAAAGCTGGACTTATGGCTACACCTTC.

Many counts were recorded for this clonotype. The chain has TRBV29-1 and TRBJ2-3; 11 bases line up with TRBD2. The CDR3 has 15 amino acids. Germline V gene lookup returns CDR1 SQVTM and CDR2 ANQGSEA. V dropped 5 bases and J dropped 3; count of bases not matched to a gene: 7. Here the CDR3 DNA reads TGCAGCGTTCAAACTAGCGGGAGAGCAACAGATACGCAGTATTTT. Amino acids: CSVQTSGRATDTQYF.

This clonotype showed up just a few times. The chain employs TRBV20-1 and TRBJ2-7; no reliable D call. This CDR3 is 14 amino acids long. Germline assignment: CDR1 DFQATT and CDR2 SNEGSKA (reference sequence). With 2 bases removed from V and 1 base from J, the gap between germline ends came to 12 bases. As DNA, the CDR3 is TGCAGTGCTAGATCACTTAGGGATTCCTACGAGCAGTACTTC. This sequence encodes CSARSLRDSYEQYF.

This clonotype was recorded many times. The rearrangement uses TRBV5-6 and TRBJ1-3; a possible D gene is TRBD1 (5 bases). Trimming removed 2 bases from V and 6 bases from J, with 6 bases in between. The CDR3 loop spans 12 amino acids. CDR1 and CDR2 (germline): SGHDT, YYEEEE. CDR3 coding DNA: TGTGCCAGCAGCTTTGGACAAAACACCATATATTTT. Translating gives CASSFGQNTIYF.

The chain couples TRBV7-9 to TRBJ1-5; possibly TRBD1 for D (6 bases). This CDR3 has 15 residues. Per germline, CDR1 SEHNR and CDR2 FQNEAQ (reference sequence). V lost 4 bases and J 4 bases, leaving 14 bases between the germline ends. CDR3 nucleotides: TGTGCCAGCAGCTCAACGGGACAACCAAATCAGCCCCAGCATTTT. This codes for CASSSTGQPNQPQHF.

CDR3 nucleotides: TGTGCCAGCCAGGGTCTGAGTGGGACTTTTACAGATACGCAGTATTTT. Protein sequence: CASQGLSGTFTDTQYF. The chain carries TRBV7-2 and TRBJ2-3, with D perhaps TRBD2 (6 bases). The ends were cut back, 8 bases at V and 3 bases at J, with 21 bases in the middle. CDR1 SGHTA and CDR2 FQGNSA come from the germline V gene. The CDR3 covers 16 residues.

In its sample, this clonotype was seen many times. This chain connects TRBV6-5 to TRBJ2-1, with 11 bases matching TRBD2. This CDR3 spans 13 amino acids. Germline CDR1 MNHEY, CDR2 SVGAGI. J was trimmed by 7 bases and V by 7 bases; bases with no gene match: 3. This CDR3 is CASIPSGRNEQFF. The CDR3 DNA follows: TGTGCCAGCATCCCTAGCGGGAGGAATGAGCAGTTCTTC.

Points on this clonotype: Compared with germline, one end of the junction differs, possibly owing to a read error. This chain uses TRBV29-1 with TRBJ2-2, with D perhaps matching TRBD2 (7 bases). Germline CDR1 SQVTM, CDR2 ANQGSEA. This CDR3 region has 15 residues. The CDR3 region has the DNA TGCGGCGTTGAAGATCTTTTAGGGGGGGCCGGGGAGCTGTTTTTT. Amino acids: CGVEDLLGGAGELFF.

This clonotype was detected a few times. Relative to the germline gene, one junction end is altered; a read error may explain this. The V call is TRBV20-1, the J call TRBJ2-2, with TRBD2 identical over 9 bases. Germline loops: CDR1 DFQATT, CDR2 SNEGSKA (reference sequence). CDR3 size: 15 residues. The chain's CDR3 is CSAFSGSLNIGELFF. The CDR3 DNA sequence: TGCAGTGCTTTTAGCGGGAGTTTAAACATCGGGGAGCTGTTTTTT.

This clonotype came up many times. In DNA, the CDR3 is TGCAGTGCTAGAGACCGGGGACAGGAGGATGAGCAGTTCTTC. Translating gives CSARDRGQEDEQFF. This chain joins TRBV20-1 and TRBJ2-1, with TRBD1 matching 8 bases. V dropped 0 bases and J dropped 8; count of bases not matched to a gene: 6. The CDR3 is 14 residues long. CDR1 is DFQATT and CDR2 is SNEGSKA in the germline V gene (reference sequence).

At least ten counts were recorded for this clonotype. The chain combines TRBV6-5 with TRBJ1-4, with no clear D. The V end was cut by 3 bases, the J end by 5 bases, with 7 bases between. Germline V gives CDR1 MNHEY, CDR2 SVGAGI. This CDR3 region has 13 residues. In nucleotides, the CDR3 is TGTGCCAGCAGTTATAGAATAAATGAAAAACTGTTTTTT. This codes for CASSYRINEKLFF.

This clonotype came up many times. The chain uses TRBV29-1 and TRBJ1-5, with TRBD1 matching 10 bases. The CDR3 has 14 amino acids. Germline V CDR1 and CDR2: SQVTM, ANQGSEA. Trimming cost V 4 bases and J 3 bases; bases outside gene matches: 3. The CDR3 sequence is CSVAGTGVNQPQHF. CDR3 sequence (DNA): TGCAGCGTTGCCGGGACAGGGGTCAATCAGCCCCAGCATTTT.

This clonotype showed up many times. The chain has TRBV10-1 and TRBJ2-1; TRBD2 agrees at 14 bases. V was pared by 2 bases and J by 8 bases, with 2 bases of the junction left unmatched. Germline V gives CDR1 WNHNN, CDR2 SYGVQD (reference sequence). CDR3 size: 15 residues. The CDR3 reads CASSEGLAGGYEQFF. CDR3 nucleotides: TGCGCCAGCAGTGAGGGACTAGCGGGAGGCTATGAGCAGTTCTTC.

There are many counts of this clonotype. The chain carries TRBV6-2 or TRBV6-3 and TRBJ1-1, with D possibly TRBD1 on 5 matching bases. The CDR3 has 14 amino acids. The V end was cut by 7 bases, the J end by 1 base, with 13 bases between. The germline V gene encodes CDR1 MNHEY and CDR2 SVGEGT. The CDR3 DNA sequence: TGTGCCAGCACCCCTGAGGGGACGAACACTGAAGCTTTCTTT. This encodes CASTPEGTNTEAFF.

This clonotype was observed a few times. At one of its ends the junction is not consistent with the germline gene, which may arise from a read error. J is TRBJ2-4 and V is TRBV20-1, with D tentatively TRBD1 or TRBD2 (5 bases each). The CDR3 runs 13 residues. CDR1 DFQATT and CDR2 SNEGSKA come from the germline V gene (reference sequence). The CDR3 here is CSATGTLKNIPYF. CDR3 bases: TGCAGTGCTACCGGGACGCTTAAAAACATTCCGTACTTC.

This clonotype was seen at least ten times. CDR3 residues: CASSVDLAGVGELFF. Written as DNA, the CDR3 is TGTGCCAGCAGCGTAGATCTAGCGGGAGTTGGGGAGCTGTTTTTT. This chain joins TRBV9 and TRBJ2-2, with 10 bases aligning to TRBD2. Germline V gene data show CDR1 as SGDLS and CDR2 as YYNGEE. CDR3 length: 15 amino acids. The V gene end was trimmed by 0 bases and the J gene end by 8 bases; junction bases not matched to a gene: 4.

This clonotype has a count of ten or more. The chain combines TRBV11-3 with TRBJ2-7; TRBD1 aligns across 9 bases. The CDR3 sequence is 15 residues long. Trimming removed 5 bases from V and 3 bases from J; junction bases left unmatched: 8. Germline V gene sequence: CDR1 SGHNT, CDR2 YENEEA. CDR3 residues: CASSQGDRVNYEQYF. CDR3 DNA: TGTGCCAGCAGCCAGGGGGACAGGGTGAACTACGAGCAGTACTTC. The full variable domain, in which reference TRBV11-3 and TRBJ2-7 provide the parts outside the CDR3, is EAGVVQSPRYKIIEKKQPVAFWCNPISGHNTLYWYLQNLGQGPELLIRYENEEAVDDSQLPKDRFSAERLKGVDSTLKIQPAELGDSAVYLCASSQGDRVNYEQYFGPGTRLTVT.

Worth noting for this clonotype: No conserved phenylalanine or tryptophan ends this CDR3, so it is likely a read error. The chain combines TRBV20-1 with TRBJ1-5, with TRBD1 as a possible D gene (6 bases). Germline lookup yields CDR1 DFQATT and CDR2 SNEGSKA (reference sequence). CDR3 size: 15 residues. Trimming left V 6 bases short and J 2 bases short, with 17 bases between. The CDR3 nucleotides are TGCAGTGCAAGGCCGGGGGGGGCCGGCAATCAGCCCCAGCATCTT. This gives the protein CSARPGGAGNQPQHL.

This clonotype was counted ten times or more. The gene calls are TRBV10-3 and TRBJ2-7; D is unresolved. Trimming shortened V by 4 bases and J by 0 bases, and 4 bases separated the two germline ends. Germline V gives CDR1 ENHRY, CDR2 SYGVKD. This CDR3 spans 12 amino acids. The DNA of the CDR3 is TGTGCCATCAGTGTTAGCTCCTACGAGCAGTACTTC. Its protein product is CAISVSSYEQYF.

Turning to this clonotype: This may come from a read error, since a much larger clone is one base off. J is TRBJ2-1 and V is TRBV29-1; D remains unclear. CDR1 and CDR2 from the germline V gene are SQVTM and ANQGSEA. V lost 7 bases and J 5 bases, leaving 18 bases between the germline ends. The CDR3 sequence is 14 residues long. The CDR3 loop reads CSGASAHLNNEQFF. CDR3 coding DNA: TGCAGCGGTGCCTCGGCACACCTAAACAATGAGCAGTTCTTC.

This clonotype showed up many times. The chain recombines TRBV2 with TRBJ2-2, with TRBD2 identical over 11 bases. Per germline, CDR1 SNHLY and CDR2 FYNNEI. The CDR3 totals 19 residues. Losses at the gene ends were 6 bases for V and 4 bases for J; bases not matched to a gene: 16. DNA for the CDR3: TGTGCCAGCAGAGGGACTAGCGGAAATCCCCTTCAGGGCACCGGGGAGCTGTTTTTT. Its protein product is CASRGTSGNPLQGTGELFF.